This T cell receptor beta chain is from a study of T cell responses to AZD1222 COVID-19 vaccine. Notes on the study in general: It was only after the peak T cell response that any repertoires were sampled. Only five to seven AZD1222 recipients were seropositive at baseline. Spike-specific TCR breadth and depth went up after people got two AZD1222 doses.

About this clone: The target antigen is unknown.

This CDR3 region has 17 residues. V was pared by 10 bases and J by 5 bases, with 20 bases of the junction left unmatched. Germline values: CDR1 MDHEN, CDR2 SYDVKM. Libraries were prepared by immunoSEQ multiplex PCR; TCRdb keeps only in-frame clonotypes and omits some of them. The sample lists 110,000 to 150,000 clones, 92% occurring once. This clonotype originated in an adult in good health. The sequencing here drew on peripheral blood, taken on day 0 of AZD1222 vaccination. This sequence joins TRBV28 and TRBJ2-7; TRBD1 agrees at 10 bases. CDR3 sequence: CATLLLRWDRGSDEQYF. The CDR3 DNA sequence: TGTGCCACCCTCCTTTTGCGTTGGGACAGGGGTTCCGACGAGCAGTACTTC.